Shown below are 3 T cell receptor beta chains from a single sample sequenced in a study of shared clonotypes between healthy human individuals. Naive-designated CD8 cells lacked CD45RO, were positively enriched for CCR7, and omitted terminally differentiated effector memory CD45RA+ cells. Here immunoSEQ multiplex PCR was the method, and the copy in TCRdb shows in-frame clones only, minus some. The sample carries approximately 590,000 clones, over 95% recorded once. Input material: naive CD8+ T cells sorted from blood. The receptors come from a woman younger than 45 in good health.

The V and J genes are TRBV11-2 and TRBJ2-1, with D maybe TRBD2 (5 bases). The length of the CDR3 is 15 residues. The V end was cut by 1 base, the J end by 4 bases, with 11 bases between. The germline gives CDR1 SGHAT, CDR2 FQNNGV. As DNA, the CDR3 is TGTGCCAGCAGCTTAGGAGCGGTAGATTACAATGAGCAGTTCTTC. It is translated as CASSLGAVDYNEQFF.

The CDR3 loop is CASSLLHAIRTERNTIYF. In DNA form, the CDR3 reads TGTGCCAGCAGTTTACTCCACGCGATTCGGACAGAAAGAAACACCATATATTTT. The chain employs TRBV28 and TRBJ1-3, with D perhaps matching TRBD1 (6 bases). This CDR3 has 18 amino acids. Germline-derived CDR1 and CDR2 are MDHEN and SYDVKM. The V and J ends lost 2 bases and 5 bases respectively, with 22 bases between them.

The J gene is TRBJ2-1, the V gene TRBV29-1; D is perhaps TRBD2 (5 bases). CDR3 length: 16 residues. V lost 0 bases and J 4 bases, leaving 16 bases between the germline ends. The germline CDR1 and CDR2 sequences are SQVTM and ANQGSEA. The CDR3 region has the DNA TGCAGCGTTGAAGATCTAATCGGCGGACTGTACAATGAGCAGTTCTTC. It encodes CSVEDLIGGLYNEQFF.